What follows are 19 T cell receptor beta chains derived from one specimen sequenced in a study of neurological immune-mediated disorders. MiXCR, applied by TCRdb to the 5' RACE reads, yields one record per CDR3 protein. The sample contains 40,000 or so distinct CDR3 sequences, roughly 2.5% of which appear only once. Material for sequencing was PBMCs. The source is a man over 45 with multiple sclerosis.

This clonotype occurred many times. This rearrangement joins TRBV5-1 to TRBJ2-3; TRBD2 matches at 8 bases. Per germline, CDR1 SGHRS and CDR2 YFSETQ. Trimming took 2 bases from V and 3 from J; bases not matched to a gene: 2. The CDR3 consists of 14 residues. The CDR3: CASSFGLATDTQYF. DNA for the CDR3: TGCGCCAGCAGCTTCGGACTAGCTACAGATACGCAGTATTTT.

This clonotype has at least ten counts. The V and J genes are TRBV6-6 and TRBJ1-5; 8 positions agree with TRBD1. CDR1 is MNHNY and CDR2 is SVGAGI in the germline V gene (reference sequence). Trimming took 5 bases from V and 0 from J; bases not matched to a gene: 3. CDR3 length: 15 amino acids. The CDR3 coding sequence is TGTGCCAGCAGTCGACAGGGGTATAGCAATCAGCCCCAGCATTTT. Translated, it gives CASSRQGYSNQPQHF.

This clonotype appeared many times. This rearrangement joins TRBV11-2 to TRBJ1-2; no clear D gene. The CDR3 contains 13 residues. V lost 0 bases and J 8 bases, leaving 10 bases between the germline ends. Germline CDR1 SGHAT, CDR2 FQNNGV. The DNA of the CDR3 is TGTGCCAGCAGCTTAGAAGACTTGCGGGGCTACACCTTC. Protein: CASSLEDLRGYTF.

There are many counts of this clonotype. The chain employs TRBV5-1 and TRBJ2-7, with D uncertain. The ends were cut back, 0 bases at V and 2 bases at J, with 6 bases in the middle. Germline assignment: CDR1 SGHRS and CDR2 YFSETQ. This CDR3 region has 13 residues. CDR3 nucleotides: TGCGCCAGCAGCTTGGCAACGGCCTACGAGCAGTACTTC. Protein sequence: CASSLATAYEQYF.

A remark on this clonotype: A read error may be the cause here, since a much bigger clone is one base away. V and J are TRBV5-1 and TRBJ1-1; D is uncertain. CDR1 is SGHRS, CDR2 YFSETQ, per germline. This CDR3 has 15 amino acids. With 0 bases removed from V and 3 bases from J, the gap between germline ends came to 12 bases. CDR3 bases: TGCGCCAGCAGCTTGGTAGCGGTAAAGGACACTGAAGCTTTCTTT. Translating it yields CASSLVAVKDTEAFF.

This clonotype was observed many times. The rearrangement uses TRBV5-1 and TRBJ2-7; possible D gene TRBD2, 6 bases. V lost 1 base to trimming and J lost 0 bases, with 8 bases between them. The length of the CDR3 is 14 residues. Germline V lookup: CDR1 SGHRS, CDR2 YFSETQ. The CDR3 region is CASSLMGGSYEQYF. CDR3 DNA sequence: TGCGCCAGCAGCTTGATGGGGGGCTCCTACGAGCAGTACTTC.

This clonotype has a count of ten or more. This may arise from a read error, as a much more abundant clone is one base away. V usage is TRBV20-1 and J usage is TRBJ2-1; D not certain. Germline CDR1 and CDR2: DFQATT and SNEGSKA (reference sequence). Trimming shortened V by 1 base and J by 8 bases, and 12 bases separated the two germline ends. CDR3 length equals 13 residues. This CDR3 reads CSARATSSDEQFF. The CDR3 coding sequence is TGCAGTGCTAGAGCCACGAGCTCGGATGAGCAGTTCTTC.

The rearrangement uses TRBV27 and TRBJ1-3; D call uncertain. The CDR3 covers 14 residues. CDR1 MNHEY and CDR2 SMNVEV come from the germline V gene (reference sequence). Trimming cost V 2 bases and J 6 bases, with 11 bases left between them. CDR3 in DNA: TGTGCCAGCAGTTTAACGGCCTCCCCAAACACCATATATTTT. It specifies CASSLTASPNTIYF.

This chain joins TRBV19 and TRBJ1-5, with D possibly being TRBD1 (6 bases). Trimming shortened V by 3 bases and J by 2 bases, and 11 bases separated the two germline ends. Germline assignment: CDR1 LNHDA and CDR2 SQIVND (reference sequence). The CDR3 consists of 15 residues. The CDR3: CASSIGQSRNQPQHF. CDR3 bases: TGTGCCAGTAGTATCGGACAGAGTCGCAATCAGCCCCAGCATTTT.

Points on this clonotype: Possible read error: a much larger clone is one base away. This chain uses TRBV4-2 with TRBJ1-1, with D uncertain. The CDR3 loop spans 15 amino acids. The germline gives CDR1 LGHNA, CDR2 YNFKEQ. Trimming pared 4 bases from V and 4 bases from J, leaving 16 bases between. CDR3 nucleotides: TGTGCCAGCAGCCCCGCCCGGGAAAGACCCACTGAAGCTTTCTTT. Its protein product is CASSPARERPTEAFF.

This clonotype was recorded many times. The chain has TRBV6-5 and TRBJ2-3, with D possibly called TRBD1 or TRBD2 (6 bases each). This CDR3 has 14 amino acids. V was clipped by 6 bases and J by 5 bases, with 15 bases between them. Per germline, CDR1 MNHEY and CDR2 SVGAGI. CDR3 bases: TGTGCCAGCAGACTGAGGGGGGCAGGAGATACGCAGTATTTT. Amino acid sequence: CASRLRGAGDTQYF.

This clonotype was observed at least ten times. The chain couples TRBV11-2 to TRBJ2-1; unclear D gene. Germline CDR1 reads SGHAT; CDR2 reads FQNNGV. The CDR3 is made up of 13 amino acids. The ends were cut back, 5 bases at V and 0 bases at J, with 5 bases in the middle. The CDR3 spells CASSPRSYNEQFF. The CDR3 DNA is TGTGCCAGCAGCCCCCGCTCCTACAATGAGCAGTTCTTC.

This clonotype was detected many times. The V gene is TRBV11-3, the J gene TRBJ1-1, with a weak D call TRBD1 (5 bases). Trimming left V 11 bases short and J 1 base short, with 14 bases between. Germline V gives CDR1 SGHNT, CDR2 YENEEA. CDR3 size: 13 residues. The CDR3 sequence is CASSGAPNTEAFF. Here the CDR3 DNA reads TGTGCCTCCTCCGGGGCACCGAACACTGAAGCTTTCTTT.

This clonotype was seen at least ten times. The chain links TRBV12-3 or TRBV12-4 to TRBJ1-6; 7 bases are shared with TRBD1. This CDR3 spans 13 amino acids. Germline trimming cut 5 bases from V and 8 bases from J; bases unmatched to any gene: 3. CDR3: CASSLTGDSPLHF. The DNA for the CDR3 is TGTGCCAGCAGTCTAACAGGGGATTCACCCCTCCACTTT.

The table lists this clonotype with many counts. The chain joins TRBV5-8 to TRBJ2-7; 8 nucleotides agree with TRBD1. Looked up from germline, CDR1 is SGHTS and CDR2 is YDEGEE. V was pared by 10 bases and J by 6 bases, with 9 bases of the junction left unmatched. The CDR3 spans 12 residues. The CDR3 here is CACTGGLSEQYF. DNA for the CDR3: TGTGCCTGTACAGGGGGTCTGAGCGAGCAGTACTTC.

In this sample, this clonotype turned up many times. The chain couples TRBV5-1 to TRBJ2-7, with 7 nucleotides matching TRBD1. The CDR3 loop spans 15 amino acids. V trimming: 2 bases; J trimming: 6 bases; junction bases outside the gene matches: 11. Germline V lookup: CDR1 SGHRS, CDR2 YFSETQ. CDR3: CASSLALTGTGEQYF. The DNA for the CDR3 is TGCGCCAGCAGCTTAGCCCTGACAGGGACGGGCGAGCAGTACTTC.

V and J are TRBV5-1 and TRBJ2-1; 10 positions agree with TRBD1. Germline CDR1 and CDR2: SGHRS and YFSETQ. The CDR3 consists of 15 residues. The junction had 7 bases not matched to a gene; V was cut back by 3 bases and J by 7 bases. CDR3 protein: CASSWAGTGDNEQFF. DNA of the CDR3: TGCGCCAGCAGCTGGGCGGGGACAGGGGATAATGAGCAGTTCTTC.

The sample holds many counts of this clonotype. The chain is built from TRBV28 and TRBJ2-5, with no clear D. The ends were cut back, 4 bases at V and 3 bases at J, with 3 bases in the middle. The CDR3 is 11 amino acids. The germline V gene encodes CDR1 MDHEN and CDR2 SYDVKM. CDR3 nucleotide sequence: TGTGCCAGCAGTTCTGAAGAGACCCAGTACTTC. Its translation is CASSSEETQYF.

This clonotype was seen repeatedly, ten times or more. The chain recombines TRBV27 with TRBJ2-5; the match to TRBD2 covers 8 bases. The J segment lost 0 bases and the V segment lost 5 bases, leaving 14 bases of the junction unmatched. This CDR3 has 18 residues. Germline lookup yields CDR1 MNHEY and CDR2 SMNVEV (reference sequence). The CDR3, as DNA: TGTGCCAGCAGTCCTCACCCCGGGGGCGGGGGGTACCAAGAGACCCAGTACTTC. Translation gives CASSPHPGGGGYQETQYF.